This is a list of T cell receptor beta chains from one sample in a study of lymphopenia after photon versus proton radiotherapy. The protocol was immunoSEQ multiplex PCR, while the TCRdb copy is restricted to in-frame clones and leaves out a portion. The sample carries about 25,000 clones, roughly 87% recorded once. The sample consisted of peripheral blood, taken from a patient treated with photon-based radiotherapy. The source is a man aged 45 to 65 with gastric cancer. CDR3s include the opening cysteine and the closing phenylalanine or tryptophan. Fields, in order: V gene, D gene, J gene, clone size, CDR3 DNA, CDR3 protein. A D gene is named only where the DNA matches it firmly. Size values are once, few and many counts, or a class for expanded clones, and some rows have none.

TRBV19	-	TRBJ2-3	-	TGTGCCAGCTGTAAAAGGCAGGACACAGATACGCAGTATTTT	CASCKRQDTDTQYF
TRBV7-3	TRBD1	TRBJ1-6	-	TGTGCCAGCAGCCAGGGGGGAAGGGGGAATTCACCCCTCCACTTT	CASSQGGRGNSPLHF
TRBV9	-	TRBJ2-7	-	TGTGCCAGCAGCGTGGCAGGGGATCCCTACGAGCAGTACTTC	CASSVAGDPYEQYF
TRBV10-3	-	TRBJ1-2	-	TGTGCCACCTCGGACGGGACTAACTATGGCTACACCTTC	CATSDGTNYGYTF
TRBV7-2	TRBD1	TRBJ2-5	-	TGTGCCAGCAGCTTTGACAGGGGAGAGACCCAGTACTTC	CASSFDRGETQYF
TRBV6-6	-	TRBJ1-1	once	TGTGCCAGCAGCCTAGGACCTAATCCTACGAACACTGAAGCTTTCTTT	CASSLGPNPTNTEAFF
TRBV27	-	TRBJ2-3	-	TGTGCCAGCAAAAAGGACCCTGGCACAGATACGCAGTATTTT	CASKKDPGTDTQYF
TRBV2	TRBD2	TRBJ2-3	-	TGTGCCAGCAGAAGAACCGGGACTAGCGGGGGATGGGGCACAGATACGCAGTATTTT	CASRRTGTSGGWGTDTQYF
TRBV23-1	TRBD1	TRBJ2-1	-	TGCGCCAGCAGTCAAGGGGGACAGAACTACAATGAGCAGTTCTTC	CASSQGGQNYNEQFF
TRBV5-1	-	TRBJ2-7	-	TGCGCCAGCAGCCGGGACTACGAGCAGTACTTC	CASSRDYEQYF
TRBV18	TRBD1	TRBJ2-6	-	TGTGCCAGCACAGGGGGCAAGACTGGGGCCAACGTCCTGACTTTC	CASTGGKTGANVLTF
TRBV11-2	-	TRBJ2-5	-	TGTGCCAGCAGCTTTATGATTCTAGGGCAAGAGACCCAGTACTTC	CASSFMILGQETQYF
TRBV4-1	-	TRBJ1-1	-	TGCGCCAGCAGCCATCCCTCTGGGACTGAAGCTTTCTTT	CASSHPSGTEAFF
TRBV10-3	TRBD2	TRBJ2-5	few	TGTGCCATCAGTGAAGGGACTAGGGAGACCCAGTACTTC	CAISEGTRETQYF
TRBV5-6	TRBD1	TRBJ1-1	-	TGTGCCAGCAGCTTGGTGCAGGGGGGTCCTGAAGCTTTCTTT	CASSLVQGGPEAFF
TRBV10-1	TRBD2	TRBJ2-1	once	TGCGCCAGCAGCCAGACTAGCGGGGGGGACAATGAGCAGTTCTTC	CASSQTSGGDNEQFF
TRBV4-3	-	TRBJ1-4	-	TGCGCCAGCAGCCAAGACTCCCGGGGGGCTAATGAAAAACTGTTTTTT	CASSQDSRGANEKLFF
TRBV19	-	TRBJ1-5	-	TGTGCCAGTCATGGGGGGTATCAGCCCCAGCATTTT	CASHGGYQPQHF
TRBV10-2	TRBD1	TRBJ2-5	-	TGCGCCAGCAGTGAGGCAGGGGGCGTCTGGGAGACCCAGTACTTC	CASSEAGGVWETQYF
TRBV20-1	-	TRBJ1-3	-	TGCAGTGCTTTAACAGGAAACACCATATATTTT	CSALTGNTIYF
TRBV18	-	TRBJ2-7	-	TGTGCCAGCTCACCACTCCGGGACCCGAAAGATGAAGTAAACTACGAGCAGTACTTC	CASSPLRDPKDEVNYEQYF
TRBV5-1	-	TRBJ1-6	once	TGCGCCAGCAGCTTGGAGGGGACCGGGCTTTCACCCCTCCACTTT	CASSLEGTGLSPLHF
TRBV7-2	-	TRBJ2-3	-	TGTGCCAGCAGCCTACAGGACGGGGATACGCAGTATTTT	CASSLQDGDTQYF
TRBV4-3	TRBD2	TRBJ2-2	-	TGCGCCAGCAGCCACCTCGCGGGGGTCGGCACCGGGGAGCTGTTTTTT	CASSHLAGVGTGELFF
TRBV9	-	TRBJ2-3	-	TGTGCCAGCAGCGTAGGGGGGAAAGATACGCAGTATTTT	CASSVGGKDTQYF
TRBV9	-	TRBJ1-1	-	TGTGCCAGCAGCCCTCAGCCTCAGGGGAGGGAAGCTTTCTTT	CASSPQPQGREAFF
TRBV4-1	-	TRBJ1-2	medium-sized	TGCGCCAGCAGCCAAGATTGGACTAGGCCACCCCTCACCTTC	CASSQDWTRPPLTF
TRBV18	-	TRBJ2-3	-	TGTGCCAGCTCACCACTCGTCCACACAGATACGCAGTATTTT	CASSPLVHTDTQYF
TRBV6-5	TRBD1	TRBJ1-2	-	TGTGCCAGCAGTTACCTGGGACAGGGTTATGGCTACACCTTC	CASSYLGQGYGYTF
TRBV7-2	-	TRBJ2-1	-	TGTGCCAGCAGCTTAGGAGATAGCTCCTACAATGAGCAGTTCTTC	CASSLGDSSYNEQFF
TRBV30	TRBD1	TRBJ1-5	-	TGTGCCTGGGGATACAGGGGCCAGCCCCAGCATTTT	CAWGYRGQPQHF
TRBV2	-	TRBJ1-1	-	TGTGCCAGCAGTGAATTGGACCTACCCACTGAAGCTTTCTTT	CASSELDLPTEAFF
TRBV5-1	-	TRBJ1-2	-	TGCGCCAGCAGCTTAGGTGGAGGGTCTCACTATGGCTACACCTTC	CASSLGGGSHYGYTF
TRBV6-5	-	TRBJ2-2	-	TGTGCCAGCGCGGTACTAAAAGGCGGGGAGCTGTTTTTT	CASAVLKGGELFF
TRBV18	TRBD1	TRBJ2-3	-	TGTGCCAGCTCACCGACAGGGCCCAGGGATACGCAGTATTTT	CASSPTGPRDTQYF
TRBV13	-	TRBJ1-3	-	TGTGCCAGCAGCTTACTCAGGGTCCGAAACACCATATATTTT	CASSLLRVRNTIYF
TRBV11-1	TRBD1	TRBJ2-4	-	TGTGCCAGCAGCTTGTACCAGGGGGCCGCCAAAAACATTCAGTACTTC	CASSLYQGAAKNIQYF
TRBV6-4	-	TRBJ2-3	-	TGTGCCAGCAGCAACGGGGCCGAAAGCACAGATACGCAGTATTTT	CASSNGAESTDTQYF
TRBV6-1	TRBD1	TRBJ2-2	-	TGTGCCAGCAAGGTATTGGGGACAGGTACCGGGGAGCTGTTTTTT	CASKVLGTGTGELFF
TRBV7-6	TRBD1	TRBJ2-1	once	TGTGCCAGCAGCTTAAAGGCTGGCAGCCGGACAGGCGATGAGCAGTTCTTC	CASSLKAGSRTGDEQFF
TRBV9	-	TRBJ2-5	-	TGTGCCAGCAGCGTAAGTGCTTCAGGATTCGGAGAGACCCAGTACTTC	CASSVSASGFGETQYF
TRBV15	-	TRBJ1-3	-	TGTGCCACCAGCCGAGGATCAGACACGGCTGGAAACACCATATATTTT	CATSRGSDTAGNTIYF
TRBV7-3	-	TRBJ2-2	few	TGTGCCAGCAGCACGGAGCTCCCGGGGACCGGGGAGCTGTTTTTT	CASSTELPGTGELFF
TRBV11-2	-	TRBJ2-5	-	TGTGCCAGCAGCTTAGGGGCGGGGTTCCAAGAGACCCAGTACTTC	CASSLGAGFQETQYF
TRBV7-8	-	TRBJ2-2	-	TGTGCCAGCAGCTTACCCGGCGCCGGGGAGCTGTTTTTT	CASSLPGAGELFF
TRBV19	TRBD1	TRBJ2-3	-	TGTGCCAGTAGTATCGTTCGGGACAGCACGCAGTATTTT	CASSIVRDSTQYF
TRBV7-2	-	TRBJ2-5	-	TGTGCCAGCAGCGCAGGGGTGATGGAGACCCAGTACTTC	CASSAGVMETQYF
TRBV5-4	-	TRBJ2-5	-	TGTGCCAGCAGCCCGGGGGCGGAGACCCAGTACTTC	CASSPGAETQYF
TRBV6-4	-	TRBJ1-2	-	TGTGCCAGCAGTGAACGCGGAATCGATGGCTACACCTTC	CASSERGIDGYTF
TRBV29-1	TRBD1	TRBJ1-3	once	TGCAGCGTTGGGACAGGCTCTGGAAACACCATATATTTT	CSVGTGSGNTIYF
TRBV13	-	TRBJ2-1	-	TGTGCCAGCAGCTTTCTACAGAGACACGAGCAGTTCTTC	CASSFLQRHEQFF
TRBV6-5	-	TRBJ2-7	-	TGTGCCAGCAGCGAGGGGTACCCCTACGAGCAGTACTTC	CASSEGYPYEQYF
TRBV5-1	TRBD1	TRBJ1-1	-	TGCGCCAGCAGCATCAGACAGGGGGCGAAGTTCTATCGGAACACTGAAGCTTTCTTT	CASSIRQGAKFYRNTEAFF
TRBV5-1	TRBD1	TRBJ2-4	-	TGCGCCAGCAGCTCCAGGACAGGCGCCGTAATAGACATTCAGTACTTC	CASSSRTGAVIDIQYF
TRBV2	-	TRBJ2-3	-	TGTGCCAGCAGGGTGCAGGGGAGGGCAGATACGCAGTATTTT	CASRVQGRADTQYF
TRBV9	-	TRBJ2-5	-	TGTGCCAGCAGCGTAGGCGGACAGCGGGAGACCCAGTACTTC	CASSVGGQRETQYF
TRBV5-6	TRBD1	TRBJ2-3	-	TGTGCCAGCAGCCCAGTGGACAGGCCTCTCACAGATACGCAGTATTTT	CASSPVDRPLTDTQYF
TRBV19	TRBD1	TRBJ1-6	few	TGTGCCAGTAGACGCACTATGACAGGGACGGAGACACCCCTCCACTTT	CASRRTMTGTETPLHF
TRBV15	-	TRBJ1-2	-	TGTGCCACCAGCAGAGATGGGGCGGGTGGCTACACCTTC	CATSRDGAGGYTF
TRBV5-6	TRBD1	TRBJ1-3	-	TGTGCCAGCAGCTTTGACGAGGGGGCAGCTGGAAACACCATATATTTT	CASSFDEGAAGNTIYF